This T cell receptor beta chain derives from a study of regulatory T cells in long-lasting Graves disease. Time point: newly diagnosed GD, antithyroid drugs for less than 3 months. The TCR library used RNA extracted from PBMCs. This clonotype was counted ten times or more. Its antigen remains unidentified. Regarding the study as a whole: Authors noted too few samples as a limitation.

V was shortened by 4 bases and J by 7 bases, with 16 bases between the two germline ends. The length of the CDR3 is 13 residues. The germline CDR1 and CDR2 sequences are SQVTM and ANQGSEA. Sequencing libraries for TCR beta were prepared with iRepertoire HTBI primers and Arm-PCR of CDR3 regions. Authors' processing steps: Identified segments across samples numbered about 64 TRBV and roughly 15 TRBJ. TCRdb fed the multiplex PCR reads into MiXCR, producing one record per CDR3 protein. Clone size and V and J calls follow TCRdb, not the original study. The data show approximately 470,000 distinct CDR3 sequences, 16% seen once. These data also formed part of another study, on T cells in Graves' hyperthyroidism and ophthalmopathy. From that paper: Exclusion of a patient resulted from uncontrolled infection, other autoimmune disease, pregnancy or lactation. Each diagnosis drew on symptoms, thyroxine, TRAb, thyroid ultrasound and orbital computed tomography findings.

V is TRBV29-1 and J is TRBJ1-1, with D hard to call. The material was peripheral blood mononuclear cells (PBMCs), obtained at new diagnosis, from a patient treated with antithyroid drugs. The sequence was obtained from a man aged 35 to 55 with Graves disease. The CDR3 region is CSVAQLRGGEAFF. The DNA for the CDR3 is TGCAGCGTTGCGCAGTTGCGGGGTGGTGAAGCTTTCTTT.